In its sample, the clone carrying this T cell receptor beta chain was seen many times. The antigen is not known. Amplification from RNA transcripts yielded the TCR beta CDR3 regions. An opening RT-PCR round employed HTBI primers and preceded a second-round multiplex PCR. TCRdb re-analysed the multiplex PCR reads in MiXCR, keeping a single row per CDR3 protein. The sample yields 300,000 to 400,000 distinct CDR3 sequences, about 17% seen once. This CDR3 is built from 15 residues. The V gene's germline CDR1 is MNHEY and CDR2 SVGEGT. The junction had 6 bases not matched to a gene; V was cut back by 4 bases and J by 0 bases. Certain patients were not enrolled. These were patients with other autoimmune diseases, uncontrolled infections, pregnancy or lactation. These data are taken from a study of Graves' ophthalmopathy and Graves' hyperthyroidism. Study findings and constraints: Among expanded thyroid clonotypes above 0.001 frequency, most also occurred in blood.

The chain links TRBV6-2 or TRBV6-3 to TRBJ2-7; 7 bases match TRBD1. The sequenced material came from peripheral blood. The TCR sequence derives from an adult man with Graves' ophthalmopathy. The CDR3 here is CASSFWGTVSYEQYF. The CDR3 DNA sequence: TGTGCCAGCAGTTTCTGGGGGACAGTCTCCTACGAGCAGTACTTC.